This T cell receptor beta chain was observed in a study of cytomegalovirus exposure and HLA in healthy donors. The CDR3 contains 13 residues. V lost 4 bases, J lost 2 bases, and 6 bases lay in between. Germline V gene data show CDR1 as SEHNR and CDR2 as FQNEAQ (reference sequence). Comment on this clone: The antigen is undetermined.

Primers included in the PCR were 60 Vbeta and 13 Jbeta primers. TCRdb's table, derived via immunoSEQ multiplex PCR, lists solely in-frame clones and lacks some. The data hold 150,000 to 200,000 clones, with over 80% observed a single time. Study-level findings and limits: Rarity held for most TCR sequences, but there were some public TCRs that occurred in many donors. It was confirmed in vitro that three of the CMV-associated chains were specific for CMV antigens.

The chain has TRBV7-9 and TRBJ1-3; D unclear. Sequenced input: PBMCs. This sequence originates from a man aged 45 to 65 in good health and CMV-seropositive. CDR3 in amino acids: CASSSSTGNTIYF. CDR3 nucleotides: TGTGCCAGCAGCTCCAGTACTGGAAACACCATATATTTT.